One T cell receptor (beta chain) is described in this entry. This sample stems from a study of blood T cell repertoires in COVID-19. Study-level information: PBMCs, B-cell-depleted T cells, or T cells provided the cDNA or gDNA that made up the material.

The repertoire was sequenced with immunoSEQ multiplex PCR; TCRdb's copy has only in-frame clones and lacks some. The repertoire consists of about 270,000 clones, with 80% to 85% occurring once and the leading ten covering 2.5% to 3%. The CDR3 has 15 residues. CDR1 is SGHVS, CDR2 FNYEAQ, per germline. V lost 1 base and J lost 6; bases outside the gene matches: 5. This sequence joins TRBV7-6 and TRBJ2-1; TRBD2 aligns across 8 bases. Sequenced sample: peripheral blood. This clonotype originated in a woman aged 55-69 years with active or convalescent COVID-19. The CDR3 is CASSLGGAGANEQFF. CDR3 in DNA: TGTGCCAGCAGCTTAGGAGGAGCGGGGGCCAATGAGCAGTTCTTC.